This passage covers 29 T cell receptor beta chains from one sample sequenced in a study of blood T cells in healthy people across ages. A second PCR, run for about 6 to 11 cycles, used a sample-barcoded 5' primer plus a J-beta primer mix. TCRdb processed the 5' RACE reads anew with MiXCR; each CDR3 protein has one entry. The sample consists of 800,000 to 950,000 distinct CDR3 sequences, 25% to 30% of them appearing once. This sample also belongs to another study, concerning T cells of mothers and their children.

Sample: blood. The receptors were sampled from a woman aged 35 to 49 in good health.

This clonotype was seen ten or more times. The V call is TRBV27, the J call TRBJ2-6, with TRBD1 as a possible D gene (5 bases). CDR1 and CDR2 (germline): MNHEY, SMNVEV (reference sequence). The CDR3 length is 15 residues. Trimming shortened V by 6 bases and J by 2 bases, and 11 bases separated the two germline ends. CDR3 protein: CASSSWGTGANVLTF. In nucleotides, the CDR3 is TGTGCCAGCAGCTCCTGGGGCACTGGGGCCAACGTCCTGACTTTC.

This clonotype has a count of ten or more. The chain couples TRBV9 to TRBJ1-2; D gene uncertain. This CDR3 has 13 amino acids. Trimming removed 4 bases from V and 3 bases from J, with 10 bases in between. Germline CDR1 is SGDLS and CDR2 is YYNGEE. CDR3 amino acids: CASSPGMDYGYTF. The CDR3 bases are TGTGCCAGCAGCCCCGGCATGGACTATGGCTACACCTTC.

This clonotype was found a few times. This chain uses TRBV27 with TRBJ2-1, with TRBD1 as a possible D gene (6 bases). The last part of the DNA fits TRBJ2-7 better; the J call may be wrong. The CDR3 consists of 13 residues. Per germline, CDR1 MNHEY and CDR2 SMNVEV (reference sequence). The CDR3 loop is CASSLQGYNEQYF. CDR3 nucleotide sequence: TGTGCCAGCAGTTTACAGGGGTACAATGAGCAGTACTTC.

The V gene is TRBV7-2, the J gene TRBJ1-4; D uncertain. The ends were cut back, 5 bases at V and 13 bases at J, with 17 bases in the middle. The length of the CDR3 is 13 residues. CDR1 and CDR2 (germline): SGHTA, FQGNSA. CDR3 in amino acids: CASSQLGRSRLFF. DNA of the CDR3: TGTGCCAGCAGCCAACTAGGACGGAGTAGACTGTTTTTT.

V and J are TRBV20-1 and TRBJ1-1; no firm D call. The V end lost 5 bases, the J end lost 1 base, and 8 bases lay between the germline ends. The germline gives CDR1 DFQATT, CDR2 SNEGSKA (reference sequence). This CDR3 is 12 amino acids long. The CDR3: CSASQTNTEAFF. CDR3 in DNA: TGCAGTGCTTCCCAAACGAACACTGAAGCTTTCTTT.

This clonotype was counted between two and nine times. The chain joins TRBV10-3 to TRBJ1-1; perhaps TRBD1 as D (6 bases). The ends were cut back, 11 bases at V and 3 bases at J, with 19 bases in the middle. The CDR3 has 14 amino acids. Germline V gene lookup returns CDR1 ENHRY and CDR2 SYGVKD. The DNA for the CDR3 is TGTGCCGTCAAAGGACAGTCGGGTGACACTGAAGCTTTCTTT. Protein product: CAVKGQSGDTEAFF.

The V gene is TRBV12-3 or TRBV12-4, the J gene TRBJ2-3, with TRBD1 matching over 7 bases. J gave up 4 bases and V 3 bases, and 10 bases lay outside the gene matches. The CDR3 contains 16 residues. This chain's CDR3 is CASSFPTGEWADTQYF. CDR3 sequence (DNA): TGTGCCAGCAGTTTTCCAACAGGGGAGTGGGCAGATACGCAGTATTTT.

This clonotype was seen at least ten times. V is TRBV4-2 and J is TRBJ1-1; 9 bases map to TRBD1. CDR1 LGHNA and CDR2 YNFKEQ come from the germline V gene. This CDR3 has 14 residues. V trimming: 3 bases; J trimming: 7 bases; junction bases outside the gene matches: 6. This CDR3 is CASSQGQGLVEAFF. CDR3 DNA: TGTGCCAGCAGCCAGGGACAGGGATTGGTTGAAGCTTTCTTT.

The chain joins TRBV28 to TRBJ2-7; D is perhaps TRBD1 (6 bases). The CDR3 sequence is 13 residues long. Per the germline V gene, CDR1 is MDHEN and CDR2 is SYDVKM. Trimming stripped 7 bases from V and 7 bases from J, with 17 bases between. The CDR3 spells CASKQGREGEQYF. Written as DNA, the CDR3 is TGTGCCAGCAAACAGGGTAGAGAGGGGGAGCAGTACTTC.

This clonotype was seen repeatedly, ten times or more. Relative to the germline gene, one junction end is altered; a read error may explain this. The chain joins TRBV5-1 to TRBJ2-7; perhaps TRBD2 as D (6 bases). This CDR3 contains 14 residues. From germline, CDR1 is SGHRS and CDR2 YFSETQ. CDR3 coding DNA: TGTGCCAGCAGCTTACCTGGGGGGTCCTACGAGCAGTACTTC. Encoded protein: CASSLPGGSYEQYF. Supplemented by reference TRBV5-1 and TRBJ2-7, the full variable domain reads KAGVTQTPRYLIKTRGQQVTLSCSPISGHRSVSWYQQTPGQGLQFLFEYFSETQRNKGNFPGRFSGRQFSNSRSEMNVSTLELGDSALYLCASSLPGGSYEQYFGPGTRLTVT.

In this sample, this clonotype turned up many times. This sequence joins TRBV4-1 and TRBJ2-7; 10 bases align to TRBD2. Germline V lookup: CDR1 MGHRA, CDR2 YSYEKL. The J segment lost 3 bases and the V segment lost 1 base, leaving 0 bases of the junction unmatched. The CDR3 runs 14 residues. The CDR3 spells CASSQGTSGYEQYF. For the CDR3, the DNA is TGCGCCAGCAGCCAAGGGACTAGCGGCTACGAGCAGTACTTC.

This clonotype was picked up a small number of times. The chain carries TRBV28 and TRBJ2-3; 15 nucleotides line up with TRBD2. The CDR3 loop spans 18 amino acids. Unmatched junction bases numbered 11, after V lost 4 bases and J lost 6 bases. CDR1 is MDHEN and CDR2 is SYDVKM in the germline V gene. The DNA for the CDR3 is TGTGCCAGCAGTTCAGGACTAGCGGGGGGGCTTCAGGACGATACGCAGTATTTT. Its translation is CASSSGLAGGLQDDTQYF.

The J gene is TRBJ1-1, the V gene TRBV3-1; D uncertain. The V gene's germline CDR1 is LGHDT and CDR2 YNNKEL (reference sequence). The CDR3 contains 15 residues. The V end lost 4 bases, the J end lost 3 bases, and 15 bases lay between the germline ends. Here the CDR3 DNA reads TGTGCCAGCAGCCGAGTTTTTTCATGGGACACTGAAGCTTTCTTT. Protein: CASSRVFSWDTEAFF.

This clonotype was observed many times. The chain couples TRBV20-1 to TRBJ1-2; possibly TRBD1 for D (6 bases). Trimming cost V 4 bases and J 1 base, with 13 bases left between them. CDR3 size: 14 residues. Germline V lookup: CDR1 DFQATT, CDR2 SNEGSKA (reference sequence). The CDR3 here is CSAIDRIYNYGYTF. The CDR3 DNA follows: TGCAGTGCTATCGACAGGATTTATAACTATGGCTACACCTTC.

This clonotype was picked up many times. The genes are TRBV14 and TRBJ2-6; TRBD1 matches 7 bases. This CDR3 region has 17 residues. V shed 3 bases and J 4 bases; nucleotides not matched to a gene: 9. CDR1 and CDR2 (germline): SGHDN, FVKESK. Here the CDR3 DNA reads TGTGCCAGCAGCCAGCGACAGGGAGTTACCGGGGCCAACGTCCTGACTTTC. Amino acid sequence: CASSQRQGVTGANVLTF.

The chain has TRBV18 and TRBJ2-7; possibly TRBD1 for D (6 bases). Per germline, CDR1 KGHSH and CDR2 LQKENI. Trimming took 5 bases from V and 0 from J, leaving 14 bases between them. There are 15 residues in the CDR3. The CDR3 region is CASSFWTASSYEQYF. CDR3 sequence (DNA): TGTGCCAGCTCATTCTGGACAGCAAGCTCCTACGAGCAGTACTTC.

The V call is TRBV6-1, the J call TRBJ2-1; 7 nucleotides match TRBD2. CDR1 and CDR2 (germline): MNHNS, SASEGT. The CDR3 totals 13 residues. V dropped 9 bases and J dropped 7; count of bases not matched to a gene: 9. The CDR3 DNA follows: TGTGCCAGTACGGGGCCGGGGGGTAATGAGCAGTTCTTC. Protein sequence: CASTGPGGNEQFF.

This clonotype was seen more than once but under ten times. V and J are TRBV7-2 and TRBJ2-1, with a weak D call TRBD2 (6 bases). Trimming stripped 0 bases from V and 3 bases from J, with 12 bases between. Germline CDR1 is SGHTA and CDR2 is FQGNSA. This CDR3 comprises 16 residues. The CDR3 here is CASSLAWRVDYNEQFF. CDR3 DNA: TGTGCCAGCAGCTTAGCGTGGAGGGTGGACTACAATGAGCAGTTCTTC.

There are many counts of this clonotype. V and J are TRBV10-3 and TRBJ1-5; D is unresolved. The germline V gene has CDR1 ENHRY and CDR2 SYGVKD. With 8 bases removed from V and 0 bases from J, the gap between germline ends came to 11 bases. The CDR3 runs 14 residues. CDR3 loop: CAIASEVSNQPQHF. The CDR3, as DNA: TGTGCCATCGCGAGTGAGGTTAGCAATCAGCCCCAGCATTTT.

This clonotype was seen many times. Germline is not matched at one junction end, which may reflect a read error. The chain joins TRBV5-1 to TRBJ2-4; D unresolved. The CDR3 loop spans 12 amino acids. The germline CDR1 and CDR2 sequences are SGHRS and YFSETQ. CDR3 loop: CASSLPENIQYF. The CDR3 DNA reads TGTGCCAGCAGTTTACCTGAAAACATTCAGTACTTC.

This clonotype was observed a handful of times. The chain uses TRBV11-2 and TRBJ2-2; D is uncertain. The length of the CDR3 is 18 residues. The ends were cut back, 2 bases at V and 1 base at J, with 17 bases in the middle. Germline assignment: CDR1 SGHAT and CDR2 FQNNGV. The CDR3 sequence is CASSLPQFEKGNTGELFF. CDR3 sequence (DNA): TGTGCCAGCAGCTTACCCCAGTTCGAGAAGGGGAACACCGGGGAGCTGTTTTTT. Full variable domain (missing parts from reference TRBV11-2 and TRBJ2-2): EAGVAQSPRYKIIEKRQSVAFWCNPISGHATLYWYQQILGQGPKLLIQFQNNGVVDDSQLPKDRFSAERLKGVDSTLKIQPAKLEDSAVYLCASSLPQFEKGNTGELFFGEGSRLTVL.

To note about this clonotype: A single base separates this from a much larger clone, so it may be a read error. This rearrangement joins TRBV20-1 to TRBJ2-3, with 8 bases lining up with TRBD2. Per germline, CDR1 DFQATT and CDR2 SNEGSKA (reference sequence). CDR3 length equals 12 residues. The CDR3 loop is CSKRGSPDTQYF. In DNA form, the CDR3 reads TGCAGCAAGCGGGGGTCCCCAGATACGCAGTATTTT.

The sample holds many counts of this clonotype. CDR3 protein: CASSPLRGAKNIQYF. In DNA form, the CDR3 reads TGTGCCAGCAGCCCCCTGCGGGGAGCCAAAAACATTCAGTACTTC. V is TRBV11-2 and J is TRBJ2-4; D may be TRBD2 (6 bases). The CDR3 totals 15 residues. The V end lost 5 bases, the J end lost 0 bases, and 11 bases lay between the germline ends. CDR1 is SGHAT, CDR2 FQNNGV, per germline.

The chain links TRBV2 to TRBJ2-4; D may correspond to TRBD1 or TRBD2 (5 bases each). The DNA end lines up better with TRBJ2-7; the J call may be wrong. The CDR3 is 14 amino acids. Germline CDR1 reads SNHLY; CDR2 reads FYNNEI. CDR3 amino acids: CASSESAGTDEQYF. CDR3 DNA sequence: TGTGCCAGCAGTGAATCAGCAGGGACCGACGAGCAGTACTTC.

A remark on this clonotype: Given a much more abundant clone one base away, this may be a read error. V is TRBV5-1 and J is TRBJ2-6; no definite D call. Germline CDR1 reads SGHRS; CDR2 reads YFSETQ. This CDR3 is built from 18 residues. Written as DNA, the CDR3 is TGCGTCAGCAACCCGAGCTTAGGAGTATCCCCTGGGGCCAACGTCCTGACTTTC. Protein: CVSNPSLGVSPGANVLTF.

Ten or more counts support this clonotype. Sequence at one end of the junction differs from germline and may be a read error. This chain joins TRBV7-9 and TRBJ2-6; D perhaps matches TRBD2 (6 bases). The CDR3 spans 17 residues. CDR1 is SEHNR, CDR2 FQNEAQ, per germline (reference sequence). In nucleotides, the CDR3 is TGTGCCTGCAGCTTTTGGAGGGATAGCTCTGGGGCCAACGTCCTGACTTTC. It encodes CACSFWRDSSGANVLTF.

Only a few counts were recorded for this clonotype. This sequence joins TRBV20-1 and TRBJ2-3, with D perhaps matching TRBD1 (5 bases). Trimming pared 4 bases from V and 0 bases from J, leaving 14 bases between. The CDR3 runs 15 residues. CDR1 DFQATT and CDR2 SNEGSKA come from the germline V gene (reference sequence). The chain's CDR3 is CSATGANGSTDTQYF. The CDR3, as DNA: TGCAGTGCTACTGGGGCTAACGGAAGCACAGATACGCAGTATTTT.

This clonotype was found a few times. J is TRBJ2-3 and V is TRBV1; TRBD2, the table's D call, lacks a check against the DNA. TRBV1 is a recognized pseudogene. The CDR3 is made up of 17 amino acids. The CDR3 region has the DNA TGCACCAGCAGCCAAGCTCAGTGCGGGGCAAGCACAGATACGCAGTATTTT. Its translation: CTSSQAQCGASTDTQYF.

This clonotype was seen only a few times. J is TRBJ2-1 and V is TRBV12-3 or TRBV12-4; 13 bases match TRBD2. V dropped 10 bases and J dropped 6; count of bases not matched to a gene: 3. The CDR3 runs 13 residues. Here the CDR3 DNA reads TGTGCCAATCGACTAGCGGGGGGCAATGAGCAGTTCTTC. Amino acid sequence: CANRLAGGNEQFF.